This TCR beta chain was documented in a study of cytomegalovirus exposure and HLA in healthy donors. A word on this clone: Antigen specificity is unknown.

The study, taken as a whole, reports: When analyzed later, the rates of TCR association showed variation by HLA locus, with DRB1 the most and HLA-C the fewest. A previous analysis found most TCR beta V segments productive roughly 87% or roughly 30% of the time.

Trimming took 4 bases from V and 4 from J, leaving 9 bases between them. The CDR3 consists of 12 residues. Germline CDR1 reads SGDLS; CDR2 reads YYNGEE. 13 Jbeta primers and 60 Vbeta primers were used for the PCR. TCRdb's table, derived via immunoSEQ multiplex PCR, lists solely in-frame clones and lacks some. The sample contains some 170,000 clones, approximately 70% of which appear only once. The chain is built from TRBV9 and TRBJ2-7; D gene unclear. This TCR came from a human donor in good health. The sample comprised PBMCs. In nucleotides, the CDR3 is TGTGCCAGCAGCTCGCGATCGTACGAGCAGTACTTC. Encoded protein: CASSSRSYEQYF.